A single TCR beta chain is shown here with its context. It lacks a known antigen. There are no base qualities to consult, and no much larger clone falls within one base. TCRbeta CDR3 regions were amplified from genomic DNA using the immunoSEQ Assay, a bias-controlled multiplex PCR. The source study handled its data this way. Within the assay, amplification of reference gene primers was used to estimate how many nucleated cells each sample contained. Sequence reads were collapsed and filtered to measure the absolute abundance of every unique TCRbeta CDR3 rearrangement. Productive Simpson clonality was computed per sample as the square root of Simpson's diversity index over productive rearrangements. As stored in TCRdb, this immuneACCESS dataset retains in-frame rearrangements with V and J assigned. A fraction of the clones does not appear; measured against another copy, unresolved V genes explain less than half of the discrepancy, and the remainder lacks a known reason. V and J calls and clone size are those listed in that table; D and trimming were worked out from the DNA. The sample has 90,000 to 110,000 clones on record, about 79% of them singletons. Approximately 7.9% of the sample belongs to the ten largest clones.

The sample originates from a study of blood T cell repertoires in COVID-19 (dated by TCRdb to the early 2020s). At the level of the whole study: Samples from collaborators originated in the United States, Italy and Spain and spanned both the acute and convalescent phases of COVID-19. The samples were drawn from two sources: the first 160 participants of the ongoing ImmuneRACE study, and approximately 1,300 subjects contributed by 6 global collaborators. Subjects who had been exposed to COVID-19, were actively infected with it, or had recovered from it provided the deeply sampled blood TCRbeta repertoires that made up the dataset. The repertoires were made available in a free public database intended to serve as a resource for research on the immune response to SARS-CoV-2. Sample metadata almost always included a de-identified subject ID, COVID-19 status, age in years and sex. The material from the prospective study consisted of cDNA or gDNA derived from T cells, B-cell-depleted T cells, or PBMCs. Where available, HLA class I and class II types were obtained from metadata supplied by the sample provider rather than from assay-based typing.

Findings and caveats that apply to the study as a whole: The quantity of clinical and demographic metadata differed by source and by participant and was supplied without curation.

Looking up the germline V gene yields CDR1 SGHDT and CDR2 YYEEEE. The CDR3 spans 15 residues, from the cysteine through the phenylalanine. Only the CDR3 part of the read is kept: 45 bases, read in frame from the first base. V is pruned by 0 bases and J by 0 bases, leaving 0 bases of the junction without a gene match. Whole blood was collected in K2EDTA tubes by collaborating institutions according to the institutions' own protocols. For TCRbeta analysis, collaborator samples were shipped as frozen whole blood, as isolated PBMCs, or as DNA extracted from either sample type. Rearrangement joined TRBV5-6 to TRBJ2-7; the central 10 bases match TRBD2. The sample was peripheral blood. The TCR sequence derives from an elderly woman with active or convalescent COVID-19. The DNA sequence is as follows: TGTGCCAGCAGCTTGGGGACTAGCGGCTCCTACGAGCAGTACTTC. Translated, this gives CASSLGTSGSYEQYF.